A single sample is the source of the 24 T cell receptor beta chains below, sequenced in a study of T-cell reconstitution after alpha-beta-depleted transplantation in children. Preparing the TCRbeta library involved the use of unique molecular identifiers. MiXCR, applied by TCRdb to the PCR reads, yields one record per CDR3 protein. The sample includes fewer than 350,000 distinct CDR3 sequences, 10% of them seen just once. Sequenced material: PBMCs, taken before TCRalphabeta/CD19-depleted stem cell transplant. These receptors all come from a boy in the first two years of life with acute myeloid leukemia, due to receive a stem cell transplant.

This clonotype was counted a few times. J is TRBJ2-7 and V is TRBV6-1, with D perhaps TRBD1 (6 bases). The V end was cut by 6 bases, the J end by 2 bases, with 23 bases between. Germline assignment: CDR1 MNHNS and CDR2 SASEGT. The length of the CDR3 is 17 residues. CDR3 DNA sequence: TGTGCCAGCAGGAGGGGGATAACAGACTCGTCCCCCTACGAGCAGTACTTC. Translated, it gives CASRRGITDSSPYEQYF.

This clonotype was detected ten times or more. The J gene is TRBJ2-1, the V gene TRBV28, with a weak D call TRBD2 (5 bases). The CDR3 runs to 17 residues. Trimming left V 1 base short and J 0 bases short, with 13 bases between. The germline V gene has CDR1 MDHEN and CDR2 SYDVKM. In DNA form, the CDR3 reads TGTGCCAGCAGTTTATTGTACGGGAAGAGCTCCTACAATGAGCAGTTCTTC. Its protein is CASSLLYGKSSYNEQFF.

This clonotype was detected ten times or more. This chain uses TRBV7-2 with TRBJ2-7; D call uncertain. The CDR3 has 13 amino acids. CDR1 and CDR2 (germline): SGHTA, FQGNSA. V lost 1 base and J lost 4, with 8 bases in between. This CDR3 is CASSLGAVYEQYF. In nucleotides, the CDR3 is TGTGCCAGCAGCTTAGGGGCAGTTTACGAGCAGTACTTC.

This clonotype was seen a few times. A much larger clone differs by one base, so this may be a read error. CDR3 coding DNA: TGTGCCACCAGTGAGTCAGATACGCAGTATTTT. Translating gives CATSESDTQYF. The chain joins TRBV24-1 to TRBJ2-3; D gene uncertain. The CDR3 runs to 11 residues. The germline V gene encodes CDR1 KGHDR and CDR2 SFDVKD. V was cut by 4 bases and J by 4 bases, with 2 bases left in between.

This clonotype was observed once. CDR3 protein: CATKRSAAYEQYF. The CDR3 bases are TGTGCCACCAAAAGGTCGGCGGCCTACGAGCAGTACTTC. The chain joins TRBV6-2 or TRBV6-3 to TRBJ2-7; D is unresolved. Trimming removed 10 bases from V and 2 bases from J, with 15 bases in between. From germline, CDR1 is MNHEY and CDR2 SVGEGT. The CDR3 is 13 amino acids.

This clonotype has a count of ten or more. This rearrangement joins TRBV4-2 to TRBJ2-7; 9 bases agree with TRBD2. With V trimmed by 0 bases and J by 3 bases, 9 bases remained unmatched. Germline V gene lookup returns CDR1 LGHNA and CDR2 YNFKEQ. The CDR3 runs 17 residues. The CDR3 DNA follows: TGTGCCAGCAGCCAAGATACGAGCGGGAGGAAAGACTACGAGCAGTACTTC. Amino acids: CASSQDTSGRKDYEQYF.

This clonotype showed up many times. This rearrangement joins TRBV15 to TRBJ2-2; maybe TRBD2 (6 bases). V lost 8 bases and J 3 bases, leaving 13 bases between the germline ends. Germline loops: CDR1 LNHNV, CDR2 YYDKDF (reference sequence). The CDR3 runs to 14 residues. Here the CDR3 DNA reads TGTGCCACCCGGCGGGAAGGGGACACCGGGGAGCTGTTTTTT. Protein product: CATRREGDTGELFF. The whole variable domain, filled in from reference TRBV15 and TRBJ2-2, reads DAMVIQNPRYQVTQFGKPVTLSCSQTLNHNVMYWYQQKSSQAPKLLFHYYDKDFNNEADTPDNFQSRRPNTSFCFLDIRSPGLGDTAMYLCATRREGDTGELFFGEGSRLTVL.

Turning to this clonotype: Since a much larger clone is just one base distant, this may be a read error. The chain uses TRBV10-3 and TRBJ1-2; D possibly corresponds to TRBD1 (6 bases). Germline V CDR1 and CDR2: ENHRY, SYGVKD. The CDR3 is 14 residues long. Trimming took off 5 bases at V and 4 bases at J, with 14 bases between the two ends. The CDR3 loop is CAISLTTGPYGYTF. The CDR3 nucleotides read TGTGCCATCAGTCTAACGACAGGACCCTATGGCTACACCTTC.

The rearrangement links TRBV7-2 to TRBJ2-1; 9 bases agree with TRBD2. Germline lookup yields CDR1 SGHTA and CDR2 FQGNSA. The CDR3 spans 15 residues. V lost 6 bases and J lost 4; bases outside the gene matches: 7. CDR3 amino acids: CASRRAGGFYNEQFF. The CDR3 DNA follows: TGTGCCAGCAGAAGGGCGGGGGGGTTTTACAATGAGCAGTTCTTC.

This clonotype was seen repeatedly, ten times or more. The chain has TRBV7-2 and TRBJ2-7; TRBD2 agrees at 9 bases. V lost 2 bases, J lost 4 bases, and 0 bases stayed unmatched. This CDR3 is 13 amino acids long. Germline CDR1 reads SGHTA; CDR2 reads FQGNSA. CDR3 DNA sequence: TGTGCCAGCAGCTTACTAGCGGGATACGAGCAGTACTTC. Translated, it gives CASSLLAGYEQYF. The complete variable domain, with remaining parts taken from reference TRBV7-2 and TRBJ2-7, reads GAGVSQSPSNKVTEKGKDVELRCDPISGHTALYWYRQSLGQGLEFLIYFQGNSAPDKSGLPSDRFSAERTGGSVSTLTIQRTQQEDSAVYLCASSLLAGYEQYFGPGTRLTVT.

This sequence joins TRBV11-1 and TRBJ2-1, with 14 nucleotides matching TRBD2. With V trimmed by 0 bases and J by 0 bases, 13 bases remained unmatched. From germline, CDR1 is SGHAT and CDR2 FQDESV (reference sequence). CDR3 size: 22 residues. The CDR3 nucleotides are TGTGCCAGCAGCTTAGCGATTCAGATGGGACTAGCGGGAGCATTCTCCTACAATGAGCAGTTCTTC. Translating gives CASSLAIQMGLAGAFSYNEQFF.

The V gene is TRBV10-1, the J gene TRBJ2-7; perhaps TRBD1 as D (6 bases). CDR1 is WNHNN and CDR2 is SYGVQD in the germline V gene (reference sequence). Trimming removed 0 bases at V and 4 bases at J, with 16 bases between. This CDR3 region has 16 residues. In nucleotides, the CDR3 is TGCGCCAGCAGTGAGTCGCTGGCAGGGGATACGTACGAGCAGTACTTC. It yields the protein CASSESLAGDTYEQYF.

This clonotype was seen at least ten times. The CDR3 coding sequence is TGTGCCAGCAGTTTGAGGTGGGGGCGCGGCGAGCAGTACTTC. This translates into CASSLRWGRGEQYF. This sequence joins TRBV28 and TRBJ2-7, with D possibly being TRBD1 (6 bases). The ends were cut back, 3 bases at V and 6 bases at J, with 15 bases in the middle. This CDR3 spans 14 amino acids. Germline CDR1 reads MDHEN; CDR2 reads SYDVKM.

This clonotype was found many times. This rearrangement joins TRBV27 to TRBJ2-3; 9 bases are a match to TRBD2. The CDR3 is made up of 16 amino acids. Germline lookup yields CDR1 MNHEY and CDR2 SMNVEV (reference sequence). V trimming: 4 bases; J trimming: 1 base; junction bases outside the gene matches: 6. CDR3 DNA: TGTGCCAGCAGTTCCCTTAGCGGGAGAGGCACAGATACGCAGTATTTT. Its protein product is CASSSLSGRGTDTQYF.

This clonotype showed up many times. The genes are TRBV6-5 and TRBJ2-2; D possibly corresponds to TRBD1 (5 bases). With 2 bases removed from V and 4 bases from J, the gap between germline ends came to 17 bases. Germline values: CDR1 MNHEY, CDR2 SVGAGI. This CDR3 spans 17 amino acids. CDR3 loop: CASSYGGRGFSTGELFF. The CDR3 DNA is TGTGCCAGCAGTTACGGCGGTAGGGGTTTTAGCACCGGGGAGCTGTTTTTT.

This clonotype was detected ten times or more. The chain has TRBV24-1 and TRBJ2-2, with D perhaps given as TRBD1 or TRBD2 (5 bases each). CDR1 and CDR2 from the germline V gene are KGHDR and SFDVKD. Trimming stripped 4 bases from V and 4 bases from J, with 9 bases between. The CDR3 contains 14 residues. The CDR3 nucleotides read TGTGCCACCAGTGAGGCAGGGAGCACCGGGGAGCTGTTTTTT. Its translation: CATSEAGSTGELFF.

This clonotype has just one count. The CDR3 reads CASSLMRGRTQYF. The CDR3 DNA reads TGTGCCAGCAGCTTAATGCGGGGTCGGACGCAGTATTTT. The chain uses TRBV7-3 and TRBJ2-3, with D possibly being TRBD2 (6 bases). Deletions cut 1 base from V and 9 bases from J, with 11 bases between. There are 13 residues in the CDR3. Germline V lookup: CDR1 SGHTA, CDR2 FQGTGA.

This clonotype has a count of ten or more. The gene calls are TRBV12-3 or TRBV12-4 and TRBJ2-4; 7 bases are shared with TRBD1. V gave up 6 bases and J gave up 4 bases; unmatched junction bases: 6. The CDR3 is 14 residues long. Here the CDR3 reads CASRGDRVKNIQYF. CDR3 bases: TGTGCCAGCAGGGGCGACAGGGTGAAAAACATTCAGTACTTC.

This clonotype was observed a few times. V and J are TRBV6-5 and TRBJ2-1, with D maybe TRBD1 (5 bases). The CDR3 covers 15 residues. The V end was cut by 6 bases, the J end by 0 bases, with 12 bases between. Germline assignment: CDR1 MNHEY and CDR2 SVGAGI. CDR3 protein: CASRRQPPSYNEQFF. CDR3 DNA: TGTGCCAGCAGGCGACAGCCGCCCTCCTACAATGAGCAGTTCTTC.

This clonotype was detected many times. The chain combines TRBV28 with TRBJ2-3; 9 bases align to TRBD2. Trimming took 4 bases from V and 4 from J; bases not matched to a gene: 6. The CDR3 length is 15 residues. Germline V gives CDR1 MDHEN, CDR2 SYDVKM. CDR3 residues: CASSSSGAAPDTQYF. As DNA, the CDR3 is TGTGCCAGCAGTTCTAGCGGGGCGGCCCCAGATACGCAGTATTTT.

This clonotype has at least ten counts. The chain carries TRBV4-2 and TRBJ1-1, with 7 positions matching TRBD1. V dropped 0 bases and J dropped 5; count of bases not matched to a gene: 6. The V gene's germline CDR1 is LGHNA and CDR2 YNFKEQ. The CDR3 has 15 amino acids. CDR3 in DNA: TGTGCCAGCAGCCAAGAATCGGCAGGGGGAACTGAAGCTTTCTTT. Translation: CASSQESAGGTEAFF.

The table lists this clonotype with many counts. The chain employs TRBV9 and TRBJ2-3; 12 bases align to TRBD2. The CDR3 covers 17 residues. Germline V gene sequence: CDR1 SGDLS, CDR2 YYNGEE. The V segment lost 0 bases and the J segment 1 base; nucleotides outside the gene matches: 3. CDR3 amino acids: CASSVGLAGGRTDTQYF. The CDR3 DNA reads TGTGCCAGCAGCGTAGGCCTAGCGGGGGGGCGCACAGATACGCAGTATTTT.

Many counts were recorded for this clonotype. The genes are TRBV7-9 and TRBJ2-3, with 8 positions matching TRBD1. V was pared by 5 bases and J by 6 bases, with 13 bases of the junction left unmatched. The V gene's germline CDR1 is SEHNR and CDR2 FQNEAQ (reference sequence). CDR3 length equals 16 residues. CDR3 bases: TGTGCCAGCAGCGGCCCGGCAGGGGGCGCATATGATACGCAGTATTTT. It translates to CASSGPAGGAYDTQYF.

As concerns this clonotype: A much larger clone lies one base from this, so it may be a read error. The chain uses TRBV10-3 and TRBJ1-1, with D unresolved. V shed 7 bases and J shed 1 base, with 16 bases lying between them. The CDR3 sequence is 15 residues long. Germline values: CDR1 ENHRY, CDR2 SYGVKD. The CDR3 region has the DNA TGTGCCATCAACGAAGCGGGAGGTACGAACACTGAAGCTTTCTTT. This sequence encodes CAINEAGGTNTEAFF.